This is a list of T cell receptor beta chains from one sample in a study of OX40 agonist ivuxolimab in advanced cancers. Clones were sequenced by immunoSEQ multiplex PCR, and TCRdb holds only the in-frame ones, with some missing. Of 65,000 to 75,000 clones listed, more than 75% were seen once; the top ten hold around 2%. This specimen was CD4+ or CD8+ T cells sorted from blood, taken in a trial of the OX40 agonist ivuxolimab. Receptors were obtained from an adult with an advanced solid tumor such as melanoma, head and neck, liver or kidney cancer. The CDR3 runs from the conserved cysteine through the conserved F or W. D genes are given only for firm matches. Clone size is shown for a subset of rows, as once, few, many or a class of expanded clone.

v_gene: TRBV15; d_gene: TRBD1; abundance: -; j_gene: TRBJ2-7; CDR3aa: CATSRQGYEQYF; CDR3nt: TGTGCCACCTCTAGACAGGGCTACGAGCAGTACTTC
v_gene: TRBV5-1; d_gene: -; abundance: -; j_gene: TRBJ2-7; CDR3aa: CASSLGDAHPYEQYF; CDR3nt: TGCGCCAGCAGCTTGGGGGACGCCCACCCCTACGAGCAGTACTTC
v_gene: TRBV5-5; d_gene: TRBD2; abundance: -; j_gene: TRBJ2-7; CDR3aa: CASSLGLADYYEQYF; CDR3nt: TGTGCCAGCAGCTTAGGACTAGCGGACTACTACGAGCAGTACTTC
v_gene: TRBV29-1; d_gene: TRBD1; abundance: once; j_gene: TRBJ1-1; CDR3aa: CSVCQGVGTEAFF; CDR3nt: TGCAGCGTGTGTCAGGGGGTAGGCACTGAAGCTTTCTTT
v_gene: TRBV27; d_gene: TRBD2; abundance: -; j_gene: TRBJ2-5; CDR3aa: CASSLKPAGGETQYF; CDR3nt: TGTGCCAGCAGTTTAAAACCAGCGGGAGGCGAGACCCAGTACTTC
v_gene: TRBV28; d_gene: -; abundance: -; j_gene: TRBJ1-2; CDR3aa: CASRSPGVWGYTF; CDR3nt: TGTGCCAGCAGATCCCCAGGGGTCTGGGGCTACACCTTC
v_gene: TRBV19; d_gene: -; abundance: -; j_gene: TRBJ2-5; CDR3aa: CASTSGRGGNPETQYF; CDR3nt: TGTGCCAGTACCTCTGGGCGGGGAGGTAACCCAGAGACCCAGTACTTC
v_gene: TRBV28; d_gene: TRBD1; abundance: -; j_gene: TRBJ2-7; CDR3aa: CASSGPGQGVPHEQYF; CDR3nt: TGTGCCAGCAGTGGGCCGGGACAGGGGGTTCCCCACGAGCAGTACTTC
v_gene: TRBV19; d_gene: TRBD1; abundance: -; j_gene: TRBJ2-5; CDR3aa: CASSKWGQGYQETQYF; CDR3nt: TGTGCCAGTAGTAAGTGGGGACAGGGGTACCAAGAGACCCAGTACTTC
v_gene: TRBV19; d_gene: -; abundance: -; j_gene: TRBJ1-2; CDR3aa: CASQAPRVPYGYTF; CDR3nt: TGTGCCAGCCAGGCCCCCAGGGTCCCCTATGGCTACACCTTC
v_gene: TRBV2; d_gene: TRBD1; abundance: -; j_gene: TRBJ1-5; CDR3aa: CASSDEDRVDQPQHF; CDR3nt: TGTGCCAGCAGTGACGAGGACAGGGTAGATCAGCCCCAGCATTTT
v_gene: TRBV10-3; d_gene: -; abundance: -; j_gene: TRBJ2-7; CDR3aa: CAISESGTGYEQYF; CDR3nt: TGTGCCATCAGTGAGTCGGGGACCGGTTACGAGCAGTACTTC
v_gene: TRBV5-1; d_gene: -; abundance: -; j_gene: TRBJ1-2; CDR3aa: CASSLGGIYGYTF; CDR3nt: TGCGCCAGCAGCTTAGGGGGGATCTATGGCTACACCTTC
v_gene: TRBV4-1; d_gene: TRBD2; abundance: -; j_gene: TRBJ2-7; CDR3aa: CASRWTSGSYEQYF; CDR3nt: TGCGCCAGCAGATGGACTAGCGGGTCCTACGAGCAGTACTTC
v_gene: TRBV11-2; d_gene: TRBD2; abundance: -; j_gene: TRBJ2-1; CDR3aa: CASSFKTSVSVF; CDR3nt: TGTGCCAGCAGCTTTAAGACTAGCGTATCGGTCTTC
v_gene: TRBV7-2; d_gene: -; abundance: -; j_gene: TRBJ1-2; CDR3aa: CASSLDGWSGYGYTF; CDR3nt: TGTGCCAGCAGCTTGGACGGATGGTCGGGCTATGGCTACACCTTC
v_gene: TRBV5-1; d_gene: TRBD2; abundance: -; j_gene: TRBJ2-7; CDR3aa: CASSLEGLAGGLYEQYF; CDR3nt: TGCGCCAGCAGCTTGGAGGGGCTAGCGGGAGGGCTTTACGAGCAGTACTTC
v_gene: TRBV4-3; d_gene: TRBD1; abundance: -; j_gene: TRBJ2-5; CDR3aa: CASSHGRQGETQYF; CDR3nt: TGCGCCAGCAGCCATGGAAGACAGGGGGAGACCCAGTACTTC
v_gene: TRBV11-3; d_gene: TRBD1; abundance: once; j_gene: TRBJ2-7; CDR3aa: CASSLSGTGGYEQYF; CDR3nt: TGTGCCAGCAGCTTATCCGGGACAGGGGGCTACGAGCAGTACTTC
v_gene: TRBV5-6; d_gene: -; abundance: -; j_gene: TRBJ1-6; CDR3aa: CASSLTGSPLHF; CDR3nt: TGTGCCAGCAGTTTGACGGGTTCACCCCTCCACTTT
v_gene: TRBV10-1; d_gene: -; abundance: -; j_gene: TRBJ1-1; CDR3aa: CASRMTLDTEAFF; CDR3nt: TGCGCCAGCAGGATGACACTAGACACTGAAGCTTTCTTT
v_gene: TRBV15; d_gene: -; abundance: -; j_gene: TRBJ2-1; CDR3aa: CATSAPQASSYNEQFF; CDR3nt: TGTGCCACCAGCGCCCCTCAGGCGAGCTCCTACAATGAGCAGTTCTTC